This T cell receptor (beta chain) is from a study of CD8 T cells in ankylosing spondylitis. General study results and limits: As reported, disease-linked clones showed significant enrichment in matched ankylosing spondylitis synovial fluid. In peripheral blood, disease-linked CD8+ clones occurred at relatively low frequencies.

This CDR3 is built from 13 residues. The V gene's germline CDR1 is DFQATT and CDR2 SNEGSKA (reference sequence). Trimming took 6 bases from V and 1 from J, leaving 11 bases between them. Many counts were recorded for this clonotype. Its specificity is unknown. One entry per CDR3 protein results from TCRdb running MiXCR on the 5' RACE reads. The sample contains 200,000 to 300,000 distinct CDR3 sequences, around 9.2% of which appear only once. The chain couples TRBV20-1 to TRBJ2-3; D not certain. This sequence was found in a male donor with ankylosing spondylitis or in good health (not recorded which). The sample taken for sequencing was blood, either unsorted or a sorted T cell fraction (not recorded which). The CDR3 nucleotides read TGCAGTGCCCGGTTCGCCGGCACAGATACGCAGTATTTT. This encodes CSARFAGTDTQYF.